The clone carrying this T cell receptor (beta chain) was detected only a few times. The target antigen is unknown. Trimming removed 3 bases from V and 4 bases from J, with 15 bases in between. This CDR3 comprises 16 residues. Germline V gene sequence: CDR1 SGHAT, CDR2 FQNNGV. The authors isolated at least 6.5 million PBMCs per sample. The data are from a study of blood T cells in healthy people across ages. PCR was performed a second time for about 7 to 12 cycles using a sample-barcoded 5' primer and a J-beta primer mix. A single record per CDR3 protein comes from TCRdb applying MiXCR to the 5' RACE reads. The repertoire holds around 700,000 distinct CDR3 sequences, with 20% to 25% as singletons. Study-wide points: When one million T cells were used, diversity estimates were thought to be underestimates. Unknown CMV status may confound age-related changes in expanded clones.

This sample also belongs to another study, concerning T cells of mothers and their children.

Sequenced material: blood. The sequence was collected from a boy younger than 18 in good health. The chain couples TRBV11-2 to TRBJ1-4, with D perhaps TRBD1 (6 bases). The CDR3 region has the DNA TGTGCCAGCAGCTTTACAGGGCTTGGTGGTAATGAAAAACTGTTTTTT. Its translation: CASSFTGLGGNEKLFF.